This is a list of T cell receptor beta chains from one sample in a study of CD8+CD57+ T cells in acquired aplastic anemia. TCRdb re-analysed the reads in MiXCR, keeping a single row per CDR3 protein. Of 200,000 to 300,000 distinct CDR3 sequences listed, around 46% are singletons. The sequenced sample was sorted CD4+, CD8+, or CD8+CD57+ T cells (not recorded which) from PBMCs. The receptor source for this set is a human donor with aplastic anemia. Both conserved end residues are part of each CDR3. A D gene is named only where the DNA matches it firmly. Expanded clones are given a class, and other clones once, few, many or no size at all.

J gene | D gene | V gene | clone size | CDR3 length | CDR3 protein | CDR3 DNA
TRBJ2-1 | TRBD1 | TRBV20-1 | many | 16 | CSARPTPTGVANEQFF | TGCAGTGCTAGACCAACTCCGACAGGGGTTGCCAATGAGCAGTTCTTC
TRBJ1-1 | . | TRBV20-1 | many | 10 | CSATYTEAFF | TGCAGTGCTACTTACACTGAAGCTTTCTTT
TRBJ1-6 | . | TRBV7-9 | many | 16 | CASSLIGGTITSPLHF | TGTGCCAGCAGCTTAATCGGTGGGACAATAACGTCACCCCTCCACTTT
TRBJ2-1 | . | TRBV15 | . | 18 | CATSREAPLVKVNNEQFF | TGTGCCACCAGCAGAGAGGCCCCTCTAGTTAAGGTCAACAATGAGCAGTTCTTC
TRBJ1-2 | . | TRBV14 | many | 13 | CASSPCRVCGYTF | TGTGCCAGCAGCCCCTGCCGGGTATGTGGCTACACCTTC
TRBJ2-1 | . | TRBV30 | few | 15 | CAWGIGLETYNEQFF | TGTGCCTGGGGGATAGGGCTGGAAACATACAATGAGCAGTTCTTC
TRBJ2-5 | . | TRBV5-5 | . | 13 | CASSSSTEETQYF | TGTGCCAGCAGCTCCTCGACGGAAGAGACCCAGTACTTC
TRBJ2-7 | . | TRBV20-1 | many | 15 | CSARDIQGNSYEQYF | TGCAGTGCTAGAGATATACAGGGAAACTCCTACGAGCAGTACTTC
TRBJ2-2 | TRBD2 | TRBV20-1 | . | 14 | CSASLAGYTGELFF | TGCAGTGCTAGTCTAGCGGGGTACACCGGGGAGCTGTTTTTT
TRBJ1-5 | TRBD1 | TRBV12-3/TRBV12-4 | many | 14 | CASRTDRSNQPQHF | TGTGCCAGCAGAACGGACAGGAGCAATCAGCCCCAGCATTTT
TRBJ2-7 | TRBD2 | TRBV7-3 | few | 17 | CARDPSTSGRERYEQYF | TGTGCTAGAGACCCCTCGACTAGCGGGAGGGAGAGGTACGAGCAGTACTTC
TRBJ1-2 | TRBD1 | TRBV12-3/TRBV12-4 | once | 11 | CASSRGPGYTF | TGTGCCAGCAGCAGGGGGCCTGGCTACACCTTC
TRBJ1-2 | . | TRBV19 | . | 13 | CAGRLGASYGYTF | TGTGCCGGTCGACTGGGGGCTAGCTATGGCTACACCTTC
TRBJ2-2 | . | TRBV4-2 | many | 11 | CASSQGGELFF | TGTGCCAGCAGCCAAGGCGGGGAGCTGTTTTTT
TRBJ1-6 | . | TRBV27 | many | 14 | CASSSPGYNSPLHF | TGTGCCAGCAGTTCCCCGGGCTATAATTCACCCCTCCACTTT
TRBJ1-6 | . | TRBV5-4 | many | 14 | CASSFQGRDSPLHF | TGTGCCAGCAGCTTCCAGGGAAGGGATTCACCCCTCCACTTT
TRBJ2-7 | . | TRBV15 | many | 14 | CATSPPGFSYEQYF | TGTGCCACCAGCCCCCCCGGATTCTCCTACGAGCAGTACTTC
TRBJ1-1 | TRBD1 | TRBV7-9 | . | 15 | CASSLWPGQSVEAFF | TGTGCCAGCAGCCTATGGCCGGGACAGTCGGTTGAAGCTTTCTTT
TRBJ1-1 | TRBD1 | TRBV7-6 | . | 14 | CASSMTGVNAEASF | TGTGCCAGCAGTATGACAGGGGTTAACGCTGAAGCTTCCTTT
TRBJ1-2 | . | TRBV9 | . | 16 | CASSRGADFGDYGYTF | TGTGCCAGCAGCCGGGGAGCGGACTTCGGGGACTATGGCTACACCTTC
TRBJ1-4 | . | TRBV6-1 | . | 16 | CASQPLAGGGNEKLFF | TGTGCTAGTCAGCCCCTAGCGGGGGGCGGGAATGAAAAACTGTTTTTT
TRBJ2-1 | TRBD1 | TRBV6-2/TRBV6-3 | . | 16 | CASSHTRDRFYNEQFF | TGTGCCAGCAGTCACACCCGGGACAGGTTCTACAATGAGCAGTTCTTC
TRBJ1-2 | TRBD1 | TRBV15 | . | 15 | CATSRGTGGGYGYTF | TGTGCCACCAGCAGAGGGACAGGGGGCGGATATGGCTACACCTTC
TRBJ2-7 | TRBD2 | TRBV10-3 | many | 13 | CAIKLAEHYEQYF | TGTGCCATCAAACTAGCGGAGCACTACGAGCAGTACTTC
TRBJ1-2 | . | TRBV10-3 | . | 17 | CASSAPLGDPYKYGYTF | TGTGCCAGTAGTGCCCCCTTAGGGGACCCATACAAGTATGGCTACACCTTC
TRBJ2-7 | TRBD2 | TRBV24-1 | few | 15 | CATSDPSGGTYEQYF | TGTGCCACCAGTGACCCAAGCGGGGGAACCTACGAGCAGTACTTC
TRBJ2-7 | . | TRBV19 | . | 15 | CASSIMAGASYEQYF | TGTGCCAGTAGTATAATGGCAGGGGCTTCCTACGAGCAGTACTTC
TRBJ2-3 | . | TRBV7-8 | . | 13 | CASSPRMVPTQYF | TGTGCCAGCAGTCCCCGGATGGTTCCTACGCAGTATTTT
TRBJ2-7 | . | TRBV25-1 | . | 17 | CASSLPPGAIYSYEQYF | TGTGCCAGCAGTCTACCCCCGGGGGCCATCTACTCCTACGAGCAGTACTTC
TRBJ2-7 | TRBD2 | TRBV20-1 | . | 11 | CRAGLAGEQYF | TGCAGGGCGGGACTAGCGGGAGAGCAGTACTTC
TRBJ1-1 | TRBD1 | TRBV24-1 | . | 14 | CATSAPRGHTEAFF | TGTGCCACCAGTGCACCCAGGGGGCACACTGAAGCTTTCTTT
TRBJ2-1 | TRBD2 | TRBV27 | . | 12 | CASSSGGYEQFF | TGTGCCAGCAGTTCCGGGGGGTATGAGCAGTTCTTC
TRBJ1-5 | . | TRBV7-2 | many | 17 | CASSLGVGRVSNRPQHF | TGTGCCAGCAGCTTAGGTGTGGGCAGGGTCAGCAATCGGCCCCAGCATTTT
TRBJ1-5 | . | TRBV2 | . | 13 | CASSANSNQPQHF | TGTGCCAGCAGTGCCAATAGCAATCAGCCCCAGCATTTT
TRBJ1-6 | . | TRBV4-3 | many | 16 | CASSQDRPASNSPLHF | TGCGCCAGCAGCCAAGATCGCCCAGCCTCTAATTCACCCCTCCACTTT
TRBJ1-5 | . | TRBV6-5 | . | 16 | CASSYGPRNSNQPQHF | TGTGCCAGCAGTTACGGTCCGCGAAATAGCAATCAGCCCCAGCATTTT
TRBJ2-1 | . | TRBV6-4 | many | 15 | CASSDNGETYNEQFF | TGTGCCAGCAGTGACAATGGGGAGACTTACAATGAGCAGTTCTTC
TRBJ2-7 | . | TRBV29-1 | . | 14 | CSARTVQGHNEQYF | TGCAGCGCGAGGACAGTTCAGGGCCACAACGAGCAGTACTTC
TRBJ1-1 | . | TRBV6-5 | many | 11 | CASSYSGVSLF | TGTGCCAGCAGTTACTCTGGGGTTTCCCTCTTT
TRBJ2-5 | TRBD2 | TRBV20-1 | . | 15 | CSARPSGRYQETQYF | TGCAGTGCTAGGCCTAGCGGGCGGTACCAAGAGACCCAGTACTTC
TRBJ2-7 | . | TRBV4-1 | . | 14 | CAGSQDQGSYEQYF | TGCGCCGGCAGCCAAGATCAAGGATCCTACGAGCAGTACTTC
TRBJ1-5 | . | TRBV6-1 | . | 19 | CASSLKGASVLGLNQPQHF | TGTGCCAGCAGTTTAAAAGGGGCTTCTGTTTTGGGACTCAATCAGCCCCAGCATTTT
TRBJ2-7 | TRBD1 | TRBV7-3 | . | 16 | CASSLSPISTGGEQYF | TGTGCCAGCAGCTTAAGCCCCATTTCGACAGGGGGTGAGCAGTACTTC
TRBJ1-1 | . | TRBV4-3 | few | 14 | CASSQDGGYTEAFF | TGCGCCAGCAGCCAAGATGGGGGCTACACTGAAGCTTTCTTT
TRBJ1-1 | . | TRBV5-1 | . | 12 | CASSAFNTEAFF | TGCGCCAGCAGCGCCTTCAACACTGAAGCTTTCTTT
TRBJ2-2 | TRBD2 | TRBV7-6 | many | 14 | CASSTREGGGELFF | TGTGCCAGCAGCACCCGGGAGGGGGGCGGGGAGCTGTTTTTT
TRBJ1-1 | TRBD1 | TRBV9 | . | 19 | CASSVGAGTGETLNTEAFF | TGTGCCAGCAGCGTAGGGGCAGGGACAGGGGAGACCTTGAACACTGAAGCTTTCTTT
TRBJ1-1 | . | TRBV9 | many | 13 | CASNPTGNTEAFF | TGTGCCAGCAATCCCACAGGGAACACTGAAGCTTTCTTT
TRBJ2-1 | TRBD2 | TRBV7-9 | once | 15 | CASTEAGGAYNEQFF | TGTGCCAGCACCGAGGCCGGGGGGGCGTACAATGAGCAGTTCTTC